This T cell receptor (beta chain) was captured by sequencing in a study of blood T cell repertoires in COVID-19. The repertoire was sequenced with immunoSEQ multiplex PCR; TCRdb's copy has only in-frame clones and lacks some. Here the sample spans just under 250,000 clones, approximately 90% being singletons. V lost 1 base and J 6 bases, leaving 10 bases between the germline ends. The germline gives CDR1 LGHNA, CDR2 YSLEER. The CDR3 is made up of 14 amino acids. The rearrangement uses TRBV4-3 and TRBJ1-3; unclear D gene. This clonotype originated in a woman aged 25-40 years who had recovered from COVID-19. Sample: PBMCs or T cells enriched from blood (not recorded which). The CDR3, as DNA: TGCGCCAGCAGCCAAGCCGACTTGCAAAACACCATATATTTT. Protein: CASSQADLQNTIYF.